Listed below are T cell receptor beta chains from one sample, sequenced in a study of patients and donors after allogeneic stem cell transplantation. TCRdb re-called the RT-PCR reads through MiXCR, storing one row per CDR3 protein. Of some 960,000 distinct CDR3 sequences in the sample, roughly 18% were seen once. Sequencing was done on a sample of blood, either unsorted or a sorted T cell fraction (not recorded which). These receptors were taken from a human donor who was either an allogeneic HSCT recipient or a stem cell or donor lymphocyte infusion donor (not recorded which). It is not recorded whose cells these are; they may come from a transplant donor. Both conserved end residues are part of each CDR3. The order of the fields is CDR3 length, J gene, V gene, clone size, D gene, CDR3 DNA, CDR3 protein. The D gene is left open where the match is weak. The listing skips clone size in some rows; elsewhere it reads once, few, many or a size class.

15,TRBJ2-1,TRBV6-5,NA,NA,TGTGCCAGCAGTTTGACTAGTCAGCCCGGGGGTGAGCAGTTCTTC,CASSLTSQPGGEQFF
15,TRBJ2-5,TRBV7-9,NA,NA,TGTGCCAGCAGCTCGGCCGTCCAGGGAGTCGGGACCCAGTACTTC,CASSSAVQGVGTQYF
16,TRBJ2-7,TRBV5-6,few,TRBD2,TGTGCCAGCAGGTCAATAGCGGGAGGCCGGTTAAGCGAGCAGTACTTC,CASRSIAGGRLSEQYF
12,TRBJ1-1,TRBV6-5,few,NA,TGTGCCAGCAGTTCCAGGACAAATGAAGCTTTCTTT,CASSSRTNEAFF
13,TRBJ1-2,TRBV20-1,few,NA,TGCAGTGCCAACGGCGGGGGAAACTATGGCTACACCTTC,CSANGGGNYGYTF
15,TRBJ1-2,TRBV20-1,few,TRBD1,TGCAGTGCTAGAGATAGGGGACAGGGTAGCTATGGCTACACCTTC,CSARDRGQGSYGYTF
15,TRBJ2-3,TRBV20-1,NA,TRBD2,TGCAGTGCTAGAGATAGAATAGCGGGAGTTTATACGCAGTATTTT,CSARDRIAGVYTQYF
19,TRBJ2-6,TRBV7-3,NA,TRBD1,TGTGCCAGCAGCCTACCAGTCCCGGGACAGGGTTCTGGGGCCAACGTCCTGACTTTC,CASSLPVPGQGSGANVLTF
13,TRBJ2-5,TRBV12-3/TRBV12-4,few,NA,TGTGCCAGCAGTTTTGGGTTTAGGGAGACCCAGTACTTC,CASSFGFRETQYF
14,TRBJ2-7,TRBV20-1,NA,NA,TGCAGTGCTAGAGATGCCAGGGCTCCCTACGAGCAGTACTTC,CSARDARAPYEQYF
14,TRBJ2-7,TRBV5-6,once,NA,TGTGCCAGCATCAGCGCGGGGTACTCCTACGAGCAGTACTTC,CASISAGYSYEQYF
16,TRBJ2-5,TRBV12-5,few,TRBD1,TGTGCTAGTGGTTTGGGTTCACCAGGGGGCCTCGAGACCCAGTACTTC,CASGLGSPGGLETQYF
14,TRBJ2-1,TRBV5-1,few,NA,TGCGCCAGCAGCTTGTCGAGTAGCAGAAATGAGCAGTTCTTC,CASSLSSSRNEQFF
15,TRBJ2-2,TRBV6-1,NA,TRBD2,TGTGCCAGCCATGGACTAGCTTCTAACACCGGGGAGCTGTTTTTT,CASHGLASNTGELFF
14,TRBJ2-7,TRBV4-1,few,NA,TGCGCCAGCAGCCAAGATTTAGCGGCCTACGAGCAGTACTTC,CASSQDLAAYEQYF
15,TRBJ1-3,TRBV9,NA,NA,TGTGCCAGCAGCGTAGGCGGGAATTCGGTAAACACCATATATTTT,CASSVGGNSVNTIYF
14,TRBJ2-7,TRBV20-1,NA,TRBD2,TGCAGTGCCGTAACTAGCGGCGGAGCCTACGAGCAGTACTTC,CSAVTSGGAYEQYF
15,TRBJ1-5,TRBV20-1,NA,NA,TGCAGTGCTAGAGGGAACAGCTATAGCAATCAGCCCCAGCATTTT,CSARGNSYSNQPQHF
16,TRBJ2-5,TRBV29-1,once,TRBD1,TGCAGCGTTGAAGGCCTTTGGACAGGGAAGATGGAGACCCAGTACTTC,CSVEGLWTGKMETQYF
13,TRBJ2-7,TRBV10-3,few,NA,TGTGCCATCGGAGGGGGGGCTCAATACGAGCAGTACTTC,CAIGGGAQYEQYF
14,TRBJ1-1,TRBV20-1,few,NA,TGCAGTGCTAGGGCAGGTGTTTTGAACACTGAAGCTTTCTTT,CSARAGVLNTEAFF
16,TRBJ2-3,TRBV27,NA,TRBD2,TGTGCCAGCAGCCCCAGACTAGCGGGGGGGTCAGATACGCAGTATTTT,CASSPRLAGGSDTQYF
16,TRBJ2-6,TRBV4-1,NA,NA,TGCGCCAGCAGCCAAGAAAGGGTAACTGGGGCCAACGTCCTGACTTTC,CASSQERVTGANVLTF
12,TRBJ1-1,TRBV7-9,NA,TRBD1,TGTGCCAGCAGGCGGGACAGGGGGCGAGCTTTCTTT,CASRRDRGRAFF
11,TRBJ2-2,TRBV29-1,NA,NA,TGCAGCGTCTCGGGGCCCGGGGAGCTGTTTTTT,CSVSGPGELFF
16,TRBJ2-2,TRBV6-5,NA,NA,TGTGCCAGCAGTTACGCGTCGACAGCTCCTACCGGGGAGCTGTTTTTT,CASSYASTAPTGELFF
12,TRBJ1-4,TRBV6-5,NA,NA,TGTGCCACCCGGAGGTTGAATGAAAAACTGTTTTTT,CATRRLNEKLFF
16,TRBJ1-5,TRBV12-3/TRBV12-4,few,NA,TGTGCCAGCAGTCCGTATGAGGGAGCGGGTCGGGAGCCCCAGCATTTT,CASSPYEGAGREPQHF
17,TRBJ2-3,TRBV5-1,NA,TRBD2,TGCGCCAGCAGCAAAACCGGGACTAGCGGGAGTAAAGATACGCAGTATTTT,CASSKTGTSGSKDTQYF
15,TRBJ2-1,TRBV7-9,NA,NA,TGTGCCAGCAGCCCGGCCCCCCAGGGGGGCAATGAGCAGTTCTTC,CASSPAPQGGNEQFF
16,TRBJ2-3,TRBV4-1,NA,NA,TGCGCCAGCAGCCAGGGACTCGGGGCGGGCACAGATACGCAGTATTTT,CASSQGLGAGTDTQYF
13,TRBJ2-1,TRBV12-3/TRBV12-4,NA,NA,TGTGCCAGCAGCCCGGAGGTCAGGGATGAGCAGTTCTTC,CASSPEVRDEQFF
18,TRBJ1-2,TRBV11-1,few,TRBD1,TGTGCCAGCAGCTTGAACCCGGGACAGGGGGCGCAGACGGATGGCTACACCTTC,CASSLNPGQGAQTDGYTF